One sample yielded the 30 T cell receptor beta chains listed below, sequenced in a study of OX40 agonist ivuxolimab in advanced cancers. The repertoire was sequenced with immunoSEQ multiplex PCR; TCRdb's copy has only in-frame clones and lacks some. The profile shows about 56,000 clones, 65% to 90% of them singletons. Sequencing used CD4+ or CD8+ T cells sorted from blood, obtained in a trial of the OX40 agonist ivuxolimab. The receptors derive from an adult with an advanced solid tumor such as melanoma, head and neck, liver or kidney cancer.

This rearrangement joins TRBV11-2 to TRBJ1-1; D unclear. Germline V gives CDR1 SGHAT, CDR2 FQNNGV. The V end was cut by 5 bases, the J end by 4 bases, with 20 bases between. The CDR3 runs to 16 residues. The CDR3 DNA sequence: TGTGCCAGCAGCCCCCCCGGCTCGGGCCGTACCACTGAAGCTTTCTTT. This translates into CASSPPGSGRTTEAFF.

The chain joins TRBV28 to TRBJ2-7; TRBD1 might be the D (5 bases). The CDR3 has 12 residues. Trimming cost V 4 bases and J 3 bases, with 7 bases left between them. Germline lookup yields CDR1 MDHEN and CDR2 SYDVKM. CDR3 sequence reads: CASSWGNYEQYF. DNA of the CDR3: TGTGCCAGCAGTTGGGGCAACTACGAGCAGTACTTC.

Notes on this clone: The same CDR3 arises from other DNA sequences in this sample as well. The V call is TRBV6-1, the J call TRBJ1-5; 8 nucleotides align to TRBD1. This CDR3 comprises 13 residues. Trimming removed 4 bases from V and 5 bases from J; junction bases left unmatched: 1. CDR1 MNHNS and CDR2 SASEGT come from the germline V gene. CDR3 protein: CASSADRDQPQHF. CDR3 DNA: TGTGCCAGCAGTGCGGACAGGGATCAGCCCCAGCATTTT.

This clone was counted once. The chain joins TRBV5-4 to TRBJ1-2; D is ambiguous. This CDR3 spans 12 amino acids. Germline CDR1 reads SGHNT; CDR2 reads YYREEE (reference sequence). Trimming shortened V by 3 bases and J by 5 bases, and 8 bases separated the two germline ends. This CDR3 is CASSSDSYGYTF. The CDR3 DNA reads as TGTGCCAGCAGCTCGGATTCATATGGCTACACCTTC.

This rearrangement joins TRBV29-1 to TRBJ1-5; weak D call: TRBD1 (5 bases). Per germline, CDR1 SQVTM and CDR2 ANQGSEA. V was pared by 6 bases and J by 7 bases, with 16 bases between. CDR3 length equals 13 residues. As DNA, the CDR3 is TGCAGCGTCTGTAAACAGGTAGGACAGCCCCAGCATTTT. It specifies CSVCKQVGQPQHF.

The V call is TRBV18, the J call TRBJ2-2, with 13 positions matching TRBD2. The CDR3 runs 15 residues. Unmatched junction bases numbered 1, after V lost 4 bases and J lost 5 bases. Germline CDR1 and CDR2: KGHSH and LQKENI. The CDR3 sequence is CASSRGLAGTGELFF. The CDR3, as DNA: TGTGCCAGCTCACGGGGACTAGCGGGAACCGGGGAGCTGTTTTTT. Variable domain in full (rest from reference TRBV18 and TRBJ2-2): NAGVMQNPRHLVRRRGQEARLRCSPMKGHSHVYWYRQLPEEGLKFMVYLQKENIIDESGMPKERFSAEFPKEGPSILRIQQVVRGDSAAYFCASSRGLAGTGELFFGEGSRLTVL.

This chain joins TRBV6-1 and TRBJ2-6; no firm D call. The CDR3 is made up of 15 amino acids. Trimming pared 2 bases from V and 0 bases from J, leaving 5 bases between. Germline CDR1 is MNHNS and CDR2 is SASEGT. CDR3 loop: CASSEMLSGANVLTF. CDR3 coding DNA: TGTGCCAGCAGTGAAATGCTCTCTGGGGCCAACGTCCTGACTTTC.

The gene calls are TRBV19 and TRBJ1-5; TRBD1 agrees at 9 bases. The CDR3 extends over 15 amino acids. The germline CDR1 and CDR2 sequences are LNHDA and SQIVND (reference sequence). The junction had 9 bases not matched to a gene; V was cut back by 7 bases and J by 5 bases. CDR3 amino acids: CASTTGQGNHQPQHF. The CDR3 DNA follows: TGTGCCAGTACCACGGGACAGGGAAATCATCAGCCCCAGCATTTT.

The chain has TRBV2 and TRBJ1-5; no clear D. This CDR3 is 14 amino acids long. V dropped 8 bases and J dropped 0 bases, with 11 bases sitting between them. In germline, CDR1 is SNHLY, CDR2 FYNNEI. The CDR3 sequence: CASQSSYSNQPQHF. The CDR3 DNA follows: TGTGCCAGCCAGTCGAGTTATAGCAATCAGCCCCAGCATTTT.

This clone has a handful of counts. Here the CDR3 DNA reads TGTGCCAGCAGCAAATGGGGCCCGGGGGAGCCAACTAATGAAAAACTGTTTTTT. Amino acid sequence: CASSKWGPGEPTNEKLFF. V is TRBV21-1 and J is TRBJ1-4. TRBV21-1 is a pseudogene segment. This CDR3 comprises 18 residues.

The CDR3 sequence: CASSPGAGYEQYF. The CDR3 nucleotides are TGTGCCAGCTCACCAGGGGCAGGCTACGAGCAGTACTTC. The chain employs TRBV18 and TRBJ2-7, with D perhaps TRBD1 (5 bases). CDR3 length equals 13 residues. Trimming shortened V by 2 bases and J by 3 bases, and 8 bases separated the two germline ends. Germline CDR1 KGHSH, CDR2 LQKENI.

The chain joins TRBV7-2 to TRBJ2-5, with D hard to call. The CDR3 totals 14 residues. The germline V gene encodes CDR1 SGHTA and CDR2 FQGNSA. The V end was cut by 1 base, the J end by 1 base, with 7 bases between. The CDR3 DNA is TGTGCCAGCAGCTTAGAAATCGGCCAAGAGACCCAGTACTTC. This translates into CASSLEIGQETQYF.

This clone has a single count. This chain joins TRBV6-1 and TRBJ2-7, with D perhaps TRBD2 (6 bases). Trimming pared 6 bases from V and 4 bases from J, leaving 13 bases between. In germline, CDR1 is MNHNS, CDR2 SASEGT. The CDR3 has 13 residues. The CDR3 is CASREGSRYEQYF. The CDR3 bases are TGTGCCAGCAGGGAGGGTAGCAGATACGAGCAGTACTTC.

The rearrangement links TRBV13 to TRBJ2-7; weak D call: TRBD2 (6 bases). Germline values: CDR1 PRHDT, CDR2 FYEKMQ (reference sequence). V was cut by 7 bases and J by 2 bases, with 12 bases left in between. The CDR3 is 13 amino acids. CDR3 in DNA: TGTGCCAGCACCCAGGGAGGACCCTACGAGCAGTACTTC. Amino acids: CASTQGGPYEQYF.

The chain recombines TRBV15 with TRBJ2-3; 8 nucleotides match TRBD1. V trimming: 2 bases; J trimming: 2 bases; junction bases outside the gene matches: 3. CDR3 length equals 15 residues. The germline V gene encodes CDR1 LNHNV and CDR2 YYDKDF (reference sequence). CDR3 loop: CATSRRTGNTDTQYF. The CDR3 nucleotides read TGTGCCACCAGCAGAAGGACAGGGAACACAGATACGCAGTATTTT.

This chain joins TRBV19 and TRBJ2-1, with D possibly matching TRBD2 (5 bases). CDR3 length: 15 residues. Per germline, CDR1 LNHDA and CDR2 SQIVND (reference sequence). The V gene lost 4 bases and the J gene lost 6 bases, with 16 bases spanning the gap. The CDR3 DNA follows: TGTGCCAGTAGTACTTGGCCCGGGAAAATCAATGAGCAGTTCTTC. Translated, it gives CASSTWPGKINEQFF. Full variable domain (rest looked up from reference TRBV19 and TRBJ2-1): DGGITQSPKYLFRKEGQNVTLSCEQNLNHDAMYWYRQDPGQGLRLIYYSQIVNDFQKGDIAEGYSVSREKKESFPLTVTSAQKNPTAFYLCASSTWPGKINEQFFGPGTRLTVL.

The chain recombines TRBV2 with TRBJ2-5; 10 nucleotides align to TRBD2. Trimming took 8 bases from V and 1 from J; bases not matched to a gene: 13. Germline CDR1 reads SNHLY; CDR2 reads FYNNEI. This CDR3 is built from 17 residues. CDR3 nucleotide sequence: TGTGCCAGCCGTCAACTTTTACTAGCGGGGACCCAAGAGACCCAGTACTTC. It yields the protein CASRQLLLAGTQETQYF. Drawing the rest from reference TRBV2 and TRBJ2-5, the complete variable domain is EPEVTQTPSHQVTQMGQEVILRCVPISNHLYFYWYRQILGQKVEFLVSFYNNEISEKSEIFDDQFSVERPDGSNFTLKIRSTKLEDSAMYFCASRQLLLAGTQETQYFGPGTRLLVL.

This rearrangement joins TRBV5-1 to TRBJ2-5, with 8 bases fitting TRBD2. V lost 0 bases, J lost 5 bases, and 12 bases stayed unmatched. The germline V gene has CDR1 SGHRS and CDR2 YFSETQ. The CDR3 totals 17 residues. CDR3 sequence (DNA): TGCGCCAGCAGCTTGGCCAATGGTCCCTCGGGAGGGGAGACCCAGTACTTC. Its translation is CASSLANGPSGGETQYF.

This clone was picked up one time. The chain links TRBV12-5 to TRBJ1-3; TRBD1 might be the D (5 bases). The CDR3 runs 19 residues. The V and J ends lost 1 base and 0 bases respectively, with 19 bases between them. Germline CDR1 reads LGHNT; CDR2 reads FRNRAP. CDR3 loop: CASGLGRDGKGYSGNTIYF. The CDR3 DNA is TGTGCTAGTGGTTTGGGCCGGGACGGAAAGGGATACTCTGGAAACACCATATATTTT.

DNA for the CDR3: TGTGCCAGCGCCTACGGGGGACCCCTCCACTTT. Protein sequence: CASAYGGPLHF. This chain joins TRBV18 and TRBJ1-6; TRBD1 is a possible D gene (5 bases). Germline V gene lookup returns CDR1 KGHSH and CDR2 LQKENI. The CDR3 runs to 11 residues. The V and J ends lost 8 bases and 12 bases respectively, with 11 bases between them.

J is TRBJ1-5 and V is TRBV6-6, with D perhaps TRBD1 (5 bases). Germline V lookup: CDR1 MNHNY, CDR2 SVGAGI (reference sequence). Trimming stripped 0 bases from V and 3 bases from J, with 12 bases between. The CDR3 spans 16 residues. DNA of the CDR3: TGTGCCAGCAGTTACTCAGCACAGGCTATCAATCAGCCCCAGCATTTT. Its protein product is CASSYSAQAINQPQHF.

J is TRBJ1-6 and V is TRBV6-5; a weak D match, TRBD1 (5 bases). Germline V gives CDR1 MNHEY, CDR2 SVGAGI. The CDR3 is 14 amino acids. V was cut by 5 bases and J by 9 bases, with 14 bases left in between. This CDR3 is CASSTPGPPSPLHF. The DNA for the CDR3 is TGTGCCAGCAGTACCCCGGGACCTCCTTCACCCCTCCACTTT.

V usage is TRBV5-1 and J usage is TRBJ2-3; TRBD2 agrees at 9 bases. CDR1 and CDR2 from the germline V gene are SGHRS and YFSETQ. The CDR3 covers 15 residues. V was pared by 4 bases and J by 3 bases, with 6 bases of the junction left unmatched. CDR3 coding DNA: TGCGCCAGCAGCCCGGGACTAGCAGAAACAGATACGCAGTATTTT. This gives the protein CASSPGLAETDTQYF.

The V and J genes are TRBV28 and TRBJ2-7; D may be TRBD2 (6 bases). The CDR3 length is 15 residues. Trimming removed 5 bases from V and 0 bases from J, with 14 bases in between. CDR1 MDHEN and CDR2 SYDVKM come from the germline V gene. CDR3 in amino acids: CASSKGIGSSYEQYF. The CDR3 region has the DNA TGTGCCAGCAGTAAGGGAATCGGGAGCTCCTACGAGCAGTACTTC.

This clone was counted once. The chain employs TRBV6-5 and TRBJ1-2, with 7 bases lining up with TRBD1. V trimming: 10 bases; J trimming: 7 bases; junction bases outside the gene matches: 15. CDR1 is MNHEY and CDR2 is SVGAGI in the germline V gene. This CDR3 comprises 14 residues. The CDR3 here is CATRIGGGTGGYTF. The CDR3 DNA reads TGTGCCACCCGGATAGGGGGCGGGACGGGTGGCTACACCTTC.

This clone has a single count. V usage is TRBV7-2 and J usage is TRBJ2-5; D uncertain. The CDR3 loop spans 15 amino acids. Trimming removed 4 bases from V and 5 bases from J, with 17 bases in between. CDR1 and CDR2 (germline): SGHTA, FQGNSA. The CDR3 loop reads CASSSPVGLGETQYF. Here the CDR3 DNA reads TGTGCCAGCAGCTCCCCGGTAGGGCTTGGGGAGACCCAGTACTTC.

In its sample, this clone was seen a few times. The chain is built from TRBV5-1 and TRBJ1-5, with 7 bases identical to TRBD1. J lost 5 bases, V lost 3 bases, and 5 bases had no gene match. Per the germline V gene, CDR1 is SGHRS and CDR2 is YFSETQ. The CDR3 covers 14 residues. The chain's CDR3 is CASSWDSLDQPQHF. CDR3 DNA sequence: TGCGCCAGCAGCTGGGACAGCTTAGATCAGCCCCAGCATTTT.

The rearrangement joins TRBV19 to TRBJ2-5; TRBD2 agrees at 9 bases. The length of the CDR3 is 15 residues. Losses at the gene ends were 7 bases for V and 6 bases for J; bases not matched to a gene: 12. CDR1 LNHDA and CDR2 SQIVND come from the germline V gene (reference sequence). CDR3 sequence reads: CASTRGVAGDQTQYF. The CDR3 DNA reads as TGTGCCAGTACCAGAGGGGTAGCGGGAGATCAGACCCAGTACTTC. The full variable domain, its missing parts supplied by reference TRBV19 and TRBJ2-5, is DGGITQSPKYLFRKEGQNVTLSCEQNLNHDAMYWYRQDPGQGLRLIYYSQIVNDFQKGDIAEGYSVSREKKESFPLTVTSAQKNPTAFYLCASTRGVAGDQTQYFGPGTRLLVL.

In regard to this clone: This sample also contains other DNA sequences that code for the same CDR3. CDR3 nucleotides: TGTGCCAGCAGCAGGGGAGATAGCAATCAGCCCCAGCATTTT. It encodes CASSRGDSNQPQHF. The chain joins TRBV6-1 to TRBJ1-5; TRBD1 might be the D (6 bases). CDR3 length: 14 residues. V lost 6 bases and J 0 bases, leaving 9 bases between the germline ends. Per germline, CDR1 MNHNS and CDR2 SASEGT.

The rearrangement joins TRBV6-1 to TRBJ1-2, with unresolved D. Looked up from germline, CDR1 is MNHNS and CDR2 is SASEGT. V was clipped by 0 bases and J by 4 bases, with 12 bases between them. This CDR3 has 15 residues. The CDR3 coding sequence is TGTGCCAGCAGTGAAGCCGGGGTATGGAGCTATGGCTACACCTTC. This translates into CASSEAGVWSYGYTF.